One and the same sample provided the 27 T cell receptor beta chains below, sequenced in a study of blood T cell repertoires in COVID-19. Measured with immunoSEQ multiplex PCR; TCRdb has only the in-frame clones, and not every one. The sample has 250,000 or so clones, about 82% seen once. Sequences were obtained from peripheral blood. All receptors come from an elderly man with acute or convalescent COVID-19.

The J gene is TRBJ2-7, the V gene TRBV5-1, with D possibly matching TRBD1 (6 bases). This CDR3 comprises 12 residues. V lost 5 bases to trimming and J lost 4 bases, with 10 bases between them. Germline lookup yields CDR1 SGHRS and CDR2 YFSETQ. CDR3 sequence reads: CASRRDTYEQYF. In DNA, the CDR3 is TGCGCCAGCAGACGGGACACTTACGAGCAGTACTTC.

The chain is built from TRBV7-2 and TRBJ2-1; 8 bases map to TRBD2. Germline assignment: CDR1 SGHTA and CDR2 FQGNSA. Trimming removed 0 bases from V and 6 bases from J; junction bases left unmatched: 16. This CDR3 is built from 19 residues. The CDR3 protein is CASSLAERTSGPVGNEQFF. In DNA, the CDR3 is TGTGCCAGCAGCTTAGCGGAAAGAACTAGCGGCCCGGTGGGCAATGAGCAGTTCTTC.

The V gene is TRBV7-9, the J gene TRBJ1-3; TRBD1 aligns across 7 bases. The germline V gene has CDR1 SEHNR and CDR2 FQNEAQ (reference sequence). The CDR3 consists of 15 residues. V lost 1 base to trimming and J lost 4 bases; unmatched junction nucleotides: 4. The CDR3 DNA follows: TGTGCCAGCAGCTTAGACCCAGGGGGAGGAAACACCATATATTTT. It specifies CASSLDPGGGNTIYF.

There are a few counts of this clone. The chain has TRBV25-1 and TRBJ1-1; possibly TRBD1 for D (5 bases). This CDR3 comprises 14 residues. Germline V gives CDR1 MGHDK, CDR2 SYGVNS. Between the trimmed V and J ends, which lost 4 bases and 2 bases, there was a span of 11 bases. The CDR3 coding sequence is TGTGCCAGCAGTGCCCTAGGGACTAACACTGAAGCTTTCTTT. Its translation is CASSALGTNTEAFF.

The chain couples TRBV3-1 (or the pseudogene TRBV3-2) to TRBJ2-2; D ambiguous. CDR3 size: 12 residues. V dropped 7 bases and J dropped 2 bases, with 5 bases sitting between them. Germline V CDR1 and CDR2: LGHDT, YNNKEL (reference sequence). The CDR3 region has the DNA TGTGCCAGCAACAGAAACACCGGGGAGCTGTTTTTT. This codes for CASNRNTGELFF.

The table lists this clone with a few counts. The chain has TRBV7-2 and TRBJ1-2, with a weak D call TRBD1 (6 bases). Trimming pared 1 base from V and 4 bases from J, leaving 13 bases between. CDR1 SGHTA and CDR2 FQGNSA come from the germline V gene. The length of the CDR3 is 15 residues. The CDR3 nucleotides read TGTGCCAGCAGCTTAGACCCAGGACAGCCCTATGGCTACACCTTC. Amino acid sequence: CASSLDPGQPYGYTF.

The CDR3 coding sequence is TGTGCCATCAGTGCCTCGGGACTACAGTACTTC. Translation gives CAISASGLQYF. The chain is built from TRBV10-3 and TRBJ2-7, with 7 bases fitting TRBD2. Per the germline V gene, CDR1 is ENHRY and CDR2 is SYGVKD. V was pared by 4 bases and J by 10 bases, with 4 bases of the junction left unmatched. There are 11 residues in the CDR3.

This clone was seen only once. One junction end does not reproduce the germline sequence, and a read error may be involved. The chain employs TRBV7-7 and TRBJ2-2; 12 bases fit TRBD2. Germline V gene sequence: CDR1 SSHAT, CDR2 FNYEAQ (reference sequence). There are 17 residues in the CDR3. The CDR3 nucleotides read TGTGCTAGCAGCCCCGGACTAGCGGGAAGGGGGACCGGGGAGCTGTTTTTT. As protein: CASSPGLAGRGTGELFF.

V and J are TRBV2 and TRBJ1-2, with no clear D. The CDR3 length is 13 residues. V shed 6 bases and J shed 2 bases, with 10 bases lying between them. From germline, CDR1 is SNHLY and CDR2 FYNNEI. The CDR3 loop is CASRTHTNYGYTF. Written as DNA, the CDR3 is TGTGCCAGCAGGACACACACAAACTATGGCTACACCTTC. Full variable domain (outside the CDR3, taken from reference TRBV2 and TRBJ1-2): EPEVTQTPSHQVTQMGQEVILRCVPISNHLYFYWYRQILGQKVEFLVSFYNNEISEKSEIFDDQFSVERPDGSNFTLKIRSTKLEDSAMYFCASRTHTNYGYTFGSGTRLTVV.

This chain joins TRBV19 and TRBJ2-3; perhaps TRBD2 as D (6 bases). The CDR3 length is 14 residues. Germline V CDR1 and CDR2: LNHDA, SQIVND (reference sequence). V lost 8 bases and J lost 5, with 17 bases in between. CDR3 sequence (DNA): TGTGCCAGTGGGGGACGACTAGTACAAGATACGCAGTATTTT. It translates to CASGGRLVQDTQYF.

The rearrangement joins TRBV5-1 to TRBJ1-1, with 8 bases identical to TRBD1. Losses at the gene ends were 4 bases for V and 3 bases for J; bases not matched to a gene: 5. This CDR3 is 14 amino acids long. Germline assignment: CDR1 SGHRS and CDR2 YFSETQ. DNA for the CDR3: TGCGCCAGCAGCCTAGGACAGGGCCACACTGAAGCTTTCTTT. It translates to CASSLGQGHTEAFF.

This chain's CDR3 is CARSLCISTAEAFF. The CDR3 DNA is TGTGCCAGAAGCTTGTGTATCAGTACAGCTGAAGCTTTCTTT. The rearrangement uses TRBV5-3 and TRBJ1-1; D is uncertain. TRBV5-3 is flagged as an ORF with uncertain function. V was pared by 1 base and J by 6 bases, with 13 bases between. The CDR3 contains 14 residues.

The genes are TRBV3-1 (or the pseudogene TRBV3-2) and TRBJ2-1; a weak D match, TRBD1 (6 bases). Trimming pared 0 bases from V and 5 bases from J, leaving 17 bases between. The CDR3 sequence is 17 residues long. In germline, CDR1 is LGHDT, CDR2 YNNKEL (reference sequence). The CDR3 DNA is TGTGCCAGCAGCCAAGAAGTTTCGGTCAGGGGAAACAATGAGCAGTTCTTC. It translates to CASSQEVSVRGNNEQFF.

This CDR3 reads CASKREDNNEQFF. In nucleotides, the CDR3 is TGTGCCAGCAAGCGGGAGGACAACAATGAGCAGTTCTTC. The chain links TRBV12-3 or TRBV12-4 to TRBJ2-1; 9 nucleotides agree with TRBD2. This CDR3 is built from 13 residues. V gave up 7 bases and J gave up 5 bases; unmatched junction bases: 3.

This clone was detected a few times. V gene TRBV6-1 combines with J gene TRBJ1-1; 7 nucleotides match TRBD1. Germline values: CDR1 MNHNS, CDR2 SASEGT. V gave up 5 bases and J gave up 5 bases; unmatched junction bases: 8. The CDR3 has 14 amino acids. CDR3 DNA: TGTGCCAGCAGTTCACTAGACAGGGCGACTGAAGCTTTCTTT. Translation gives CASSSLDRATEAFF.

The chain combines TRBV6-6 with TRBJ1-5; TRBD1 agrees at 9 bases. CDR1 is MNHNY and CDR2 is SVGAGI in the germline V gene (reference sequence). V lost 2 bases to trimming and J lost 5 bases; unmatched junction nucleotides: 1. The CDR3 has 14 amino acids. CDR3 DNA sequence: TGTGCCAGCAGTTACGGGGACAGGGATCAGCCCCAGCATTTT. Its translation: CASSYGDRDQPQHF.

This clone was found once. V gene TRBV14 combines with J gene TRBJ2-1; maybe TRBD2 (6 bases). Trimming cost V 0 bases and J 3 bases, with 15 bases left between them. Per germline, CDR1 SGHDN and CDR2 FVKESK. The CDR3 has 17 residues. CDR3 residues: CASSQDVGLGVYNEQFF. The CDR3 bases are TGTGCCAGCAGCCAAGATGTGGGACTTGGGGTCTACAATGAGCAGTTCTTC.

V usage is TRBV12-3 or TRBV12-4 and J usage is TRBJ1-1, with TRBD1 as a possible D gene (6 bases). The V and J ends lost 5 bases and 8 bases respectively, with 12 bases between them. The CDR3 spans 12 residues. The CDR3 region is CASSASGVEAFF. For the CDR3, the DNA is TGTGCCAGCAGTGCCTCAGGGGTGGAAGCTTTCTTT.

CDR3 bases: TGTGGGACCCTCGAGACAGGGGGCGAGCAGTACTTC. It encodes CGTLETGGEQYF. The V call is TRBV6-5, the J call TRBJ2-7; 9 nucleotides line up with TRBD1. The CDR3 spans 12 residues. Germline CDR1 MNHEY, CDR2 SVGAGI.

V and J are TRBV19 and TRBJ1-3; no clear D. The germline V and J ends were trimmed by 4 bases and 0 bases, with 10 bases remaining between them. CDR1 and CDR2 (germline): LNHDA, SQIVND (reference sequence). This CDR3 has 15 residues. DNA for the CDR3: TGTGCCAGTAGTACCCGGCGGCTCTCTGGAAACACCATATATTTT. Translating gives CASSTRRLSGNTIYF.

This clone showed up just a few times. The chain is built from TRBV27 and TRBJ2-3; D gene ambiguous. Germline lookup yields CDR1 MNHEY and CDR2 SMNVEV (reference sequence). Trimming removed 5 bases from V and 6 bases from J, with 15 bases in between. The CDR3 loop spans 14 amino acids. CDR3 sequence: CASSLKRLRDTQYF. CDR3 nucleotides: TGTGCCAGCAGTCTTAAGCGTCTCCGGGATACGCAGTATTTT.

This sequence joins TRBV5-4 and TRBJ1-1; 8 nucleotides line up with TRBD1. The ends lost 1 base at V and 8 bases at J; junction bases unmatched: 4. This CDR3 has 13 amino acids. Germline V gene sequence: CDR1 SGHNT, CDR2 YYREEE (reference sequence). The CDR3 DNA sequence: TGTGCCAGCAGCTTGACAGGACAGGGAGAAGCTTTCTTT. It encodes CASSLTGQGEAFF.

The V gene is TRBV5-1, the J gene TRBJ2-5; 7 bases fit TRBD2. The CDR3 is 15 amino acids. CDR1 is SGHRS, CDR2 YFSETQ, per germline. J was trimmed by 5 bases and V by 0 bases; bases with no gene match: 7. CDR3 DNA: TGCGCCAGCAGCTTGGCCGCTAGCGGAGGTGAGACCCAGTACTTC. This encodes CASSLAASGGETQYF.

CDR3 DNA: TGTGCCAGCAGGGCTCCGGGACAGGGAATATACGAGCAGTACTTC. As protein: CASRAPGQGIYEQYF. The chain has TRBV27 and TRBJ2-7; TRBD1 aligns across 9 bases. The ends lost 6 bases at V and 4 bases at J; junction bases unmatched: 10. The CDR3 loop spans 15 amino acids. The germline V gene encodes CDR1 MNHEY and CDR2 SMNVEV (reference sequence).

This clone was observed a few times. V usage is TRBV18 and J usage is TRBJ2-7, with TRBD1 matching over 12 bases. The CDR3 runs 15 residues. Germline V lookup: CDR1 KGHSH, CDR2 LQKENI. Trimming at V came to 2 bases and at J to 5 bases, leaving 4 bases not matched to a gene. In nucleotides, the CDR3 is TGTGCCAGCTCACCAAGTGGGACAGGGGGCAACGAGCAGTACTTC. It yields the protein CASSPSGTGGNEQYF.

J is TRBJ2-1 and V is TRBV12-3 or TRBV12-4; TRBD1 might be the D (6 bases). Deletions cut 5 bases from V and 4 bases from J, with 9 bases between. This CDR3 region has 13 residues. The CDR3 here is CASSIDRYNEQFF. In nucleotides, the CDR3 is TGTGCCAGCAGTATCGACAGGTACAATGAGCAGTTCTTC.

The chain joins TRBV6-6 to TRBJ2-1; possibly TRBD1 for D (5 bases). CDR1 is MNHNY, CDR2 SVGAGI, per germline (reference sequence). Trimming shortened V by 6 bases and J by 6 bases, and 12 bases separated the two germline ends. CDR3 length: 13 amino acids. For the CDR3, the DNA is TGTGCCAGCAGCCTACAACAGGCCAATGAGCAGTTCTTC. Amino acid sequence: CASSLQQANEQFF.